A selection of T cell receptor beta chains follows, all from one sample in a study of Ad26.COV2.S vaccination and SARS-CoV-2 variants. Profiling relied on immunoSEQ multiplex PCR, and the TCRdb table lists in-frame clones only, not all of them. The sample contains fewer than 500,000 clones, roughly nine tenths of which appear only once. Sequencing used peripheral blood, obtained in a trial of Ad26.COV2.S vaccine versus placebo. The origin of the receptors is a person aged 18-60 years who received the Ad26.COV2.S COVID-19 vaccine or a placebo. Both conserved end residues are part of each CDR3. Expanded clones are given a class, and other clones once, few, many or no size at all.

j_call	clone_size	v_call	cdr3_aa
TRBJ1-1	-	TRBV3-1/TRBV3-2	CASSHRLSDTEAFF
TRBJ1-5	few	TRBV4-3	CASSQGTGFDQPQHF
TRBJ2-2	-	TRBV5-1	CASSQRLAGSTGELFF
TRBJ1-2	-	TRBV29-1	CSVAGQLYGYTF
TRBJ2-2	-	TRBV6-2/TRBV6-3	CASSSRGENTGELFF
TRBJ1-5	-	TRBV7-2	CASSQFRDSNQPQHF
TRBJ1-1	few	TRBV19	CASTVGVESTEAFF
TRBJ1-2	-	TRBV11-2	CASSSLDNYGYTF
TRBJ2-1	-	TRBV4-3	CASSQQSRGGNEQFF
TRBJ2-1	-	TRBV13	CASSFPSGTGNVEQFF
TRBJ1-4	-	TRBV4-3	CASSQDWQGGRANEKLFF
TRBJ2-5	-	TRBV19	CASLKLGDETQYF
TRBJ1-2	-	TRBV10-2	CASRAMSLPNYGYTF
TRBJ1-2	-	TRBV28	CASTGQVFGYTF
TRBJ1-2	once	TRBV5-4	CASSFIAGHGYTF
TRBJ2-1	-	TRBV10-3	CAINDRGDGEQFF
TRBJ2-1	once	TRBV27	CASSFAPGLVREQFF
TRBJ1-2	-	TRBV28	CASSLWPPNYGYTF
TRBJ1-2	few	TRBV27	CASSTGGRGYTF
TRBJ2-2	-	TRBV5-1	CASSLVPGRNTGELFF
TRBJ2-7	-	TRBV11-1	CASSVEGGAAGEQYF
TRBJ1-4	few	TRBV30	CAWERVDEKLFF
TRBJ2-2	-	TRBV28	CASSFGLARVVGELFF